The source of this TCR beta chain is a study of blood T cell repertoires in COVID-19. Profiled with immunoSEQ multiplex PCR; TCRdb holds only in-frame clones, not every one. The data hold 110,000 or so clones, with approximately 84% observed a single time. This clone has ten or more counts. V shed 3 bases and J 3 bases; nucleotides not matched to a gene: 4. Germline CDR1 and CDR2: MNHNS and SASEGT. The CDR3 length is 14 residues. The V call is TRBV6-1, the J call TRBJ1-1; 7 bases map to TRBD1. The specimen sequenced was peripheral blood. The sequence was obtained from a woman between 40 and 55 years old with acute or convalescent COVID-19. DNA of the CDR3: TGTGCCAGCAGTGAGTATACAGGGGACACTGAAGCTTTCTTT. It specifies CASSEYTGDTEAFF.